This TCR beta chain is drawn from a study of naive and memory T cell subsets. Study-level findings and limits: TCR abundance followed a power law differing between naive and memory subsets.

On this clonotype itself: Antigen specificity is unknown.

The ends were cut back, 5 bases at V and 0 bases at J, with 19 bases in the middle. The CDR3 runs 17 residues. Germline CDR1 MNHEY, CDR2 SMNVEV (reference sequence). The beta constant-region primer was an equimolar mix of two oligonucleotides covering TRBC1 and TRBC2. TCRdb fed the UMI-ligation and nested PCR reads into MiXCR, producing one record per CDR3 protein. Of tens of thousands of distinct CDR3 sequences listed, around 11% were seen once; the top ten hold approximately 17%. The source material was effector memory CD4+ T cells from blood. Subset noted: effector memory, CD45RA- CD27-. The receptor was isolated from a human donor in good health. The genes are TRBV27 and TRBJ1-1, with D hard to call. For the CDR3, the DNA is TGTGCCAGCAGTCCCAGCTGGGGAGGAGCTATGAACACTGAAGCTTTCTTT. Residues: CASSPSWGGAMNTEAFF.